This T cell receptor beta chain comes out of a study of blood T cells in healthy people across ages. The use of a sample-barcoded 5' primer and a J-beta primer mix characterized a second PCR of roughly 6 to 11 cycles. A template-switch adaptor that had 12 random nucleotides put a tag on each cDNA molecule. At least 2.5 million CDR3-containing paired-end reads were obtained per sample. Via MiXCR, TCRdb re-called the 5' RACE reads, giving one row per CDR3 protein. Of approximately 730,000 distinct CDR3 sequences detected, less than 70% appear once; the ten largest clones hold approximately 40%. In terms of origin and age, donors were healthy Caucasian individuals from Russia aged about 6 to 90. Study conclusions and caveats: No conclusive comparison of naive versus antigen-experienced cells was possible with unsorted PBMCs.

This clonotype was detected a few times. The antigen is undetermined. Trimming shortened V by 10 bases and J by 2 bases, and 17 bases separated the two germline ends. CDR1 SNHLY and CDR2 FYNNEI come from the germline V gene. The CDR3 runs 14 residues. The source material was blood. The V gene is TRBV2, the J gene TRBJ2-5, with a weak D call TRBD2 (6 bases). The sequence came from a man older than 75 in good health. The CDR3 region has the DNA TGTGCCACCCTGCTCGGGGGTTCACAAGAGACCCAGTACTTC. Translating gives CATLLGGSQETQYF.